A single sample gave rise to the 21 T cell receptor beta chains below, sequenced in a study of cytomegalovirus exposure and HLA in healthy donors. 60 Vbeta and 13 Jbeta primers were used in PCR. TCRdb keeps only in-frame clones here, not all; method: immunoSEQ multiplex PCR. The sample data list approximately 47,000 clones. What was sequenced was PBMCs. These receptors were taken from a male donor in good health and CMV-seronegative.

The genes are TRBV19 and TRBJ2-1; TRBD2 aligns across 8 bases. The germline V gene has CDR1 LNHDA and CDR2 SQIVND (reference sequence). This CDR3 has 14 residues. V lost 5 bases, J lost 8 bases, and 8 bases stayed unmatched. In nucleotides, the CDR3 is TGTGCCAGTAGTGGGCGGGGGGAGAGCGATGAGCAGTTCTTC. It specifies CASSGRGESDEQFF. The full variable domain, completed using reference TRBV19 and TRBJ2-1, is DGGITQSPKYLFRKEGQNVTLSCEQNLNHDAMYWYRQDPGQGLRLIYYSQIVNDFQKGDIAEGYSVSREKKESFPLTVTSAQKNPTAFYLCASSGRGESDEQFFGPGTRLTVL.

The chain is built from TRBV15 and TRBJ2-2; unclear D gene. Germline-derived CDR1 and CDR2 are LNHNV and YYDKDF (reference sequence). Between the trimmed V and J ends, which lost 2 bases and 3 bases, there was a span of 4 bases. CDR3 length: 13 residues. The CDR3 DNA reads TGTGCCACCAGCAGATACTACACCGGGGAGCTGTTTTTT. This encodes CATSRYYTGELFF.

By frequency, this clone registers medium-sized. The V gene is TRBV4-3, the J gene TRBJ2-3; 10 positions agree with TRBD2. The CDR3 length is 17 residues. With 3 bases clipped from V and 4 bases from J, the junction kept 10 bases outside the gene matches. Looked up from germline, CDR1 is LGHNA and CDR2 is YSLEER. CDR3 sequence (DNA): TGCGCCAGCAGCCAGGAAGGCCCGCTAGCGGGGGCAGATACGCAGTATTTT. Protein product: CASSQEGPLAGADTQYF.

The chain combines TRBV6-1 with TRBJ1-5; tentatively, D is TRBD1 (6 bases). The CDR3 totals 16 residues. Trimming took off 4 bases at V and 4 bases at J, with 17 bases between the two ends. Germline CDR1 MNHNS, CDR2 SASEGT. CDR3 protein: CASSVNRVVGNQPQHF. As DNA, the CDR3 is TGTGCCAGCAGTGTTAACAGGGTAGTGGGAAATCAGCCCCAGCATTTT.

The chain has TRBV13 and TRBJ2-1; D possibly corresponds to TRBD1 (5 bases). This CDR3 contains 12 residues. Germline V gives CDR1 PRHDT, CDR2 FYEKMQ (reference sequence). V shed 6 bases and J shed 5 bases, with 8 bases lying between them. CDR3 nucleotide sequence: TGTGCCAGCAGTCCACAGGACAATGAGCAGTTCTTC. Translating it yields CASSPQDNEQFF.

The chain recombines TRBV7-3 with TRBJ2-5; 9 positions agree with TRBD2. Germline CDR1 is SGHTA and CDR2 is FQGTGA. The CDR3 is 16 amino acids. Trimming removed 2 bases from V and 8 bases from J; junction bases left unmatched: 12. The CDR3 loop is CASSLGLEAGGRTQYF. The DNA for the CDR3 is TGTGCCAGCAGCTTAGGGTTGGAAGCGGGGGGACGTACCCAGTACTTC. The entire variable domain, with the rest obtained from reference TRBV7-3 and TRBJ2-5, is as follows: GAGVSQTPSNKVTEKGKYVELRCDPISGHTALYWYRQSLGQGPEFLIYFQGTGAADDSGLPNDRFFAVRPEGSVSTLKIQRTERGDSAVYLCASSLGLEAGGRTQYFGPGTRLLVL.

The genes are TRBV5-6 and TRBJ1-3, with no clear D. The CDR3 totals 15 residues. Per the germline V gene, CDR1 is SGHDT and CDR2 is YYEEEE. Trimming shortened V by 4 bases and J by 1 base, and 12 bases separated the two germline ends. CDR3 DNA: TGTGCCAGCAGCCCGGTGCGGGGTTCTGGAAACACCATATATTTT. This codes for CASSPVRGSGNTIYF.

The CDR3 DNA is TGTGCCAGCAGGGTCAGCTCCTACAATGAGCAGTTCTTC. It is translated as CASRVSSYNEQFF. V is TRBV25-1 and J is TRBJ2-1; D unclear. The CDR3 covers 13 residues. Trimming removed 6 bases from V and 0 bases from J, with 6 bases in between. Looked up from germline, CDR1 is MGHDK and CDR2 is SYGVNS.

V is TRBV9 and J is TRBJ2-3; D gene ambiguous. Germline loops: CDR1 SGDLS, CDR2 YYNGEE. The CDR3 covers 12 residues. V shed 3 bases and J shed 2 bases, with 4 bases lying between them. In DNA, the CDR3 is TGTGCCAGCAGCGACAACACAGATACGCAGTATTTT. Translation gives CASSDNTDTQYF.

The rearrangement links TRBV7-8 to TRBJ2-7, with 11 nucleotides matching TRBD2. The CDR3 loop spans 16 amino acids. CDR1 and CDR2 from the germline V gene are SGHVS and FQNEAQ. V lost 5 bases, J lost 0 bases, and 6 bases stayed unmatched. The CDR3 spells CASSLLAGVSSYEQYF. For the CDR3, the DNA is TGTGCCAGCAGCCTACTAGCGGGGGTGAGCTCCTACGAGCAGTACTTC.

This sequence joins TRBV4-1 and TRBJ2-2; D not certain. The CDR3 contains 16 residues. The V end lost 2 bases, the J end lost 2 bases, and 12 bases lay between the germline ends. Germline values: CDR1 MGHRA, CDR2 YSYEKL. The CDR3 DNA is TGCGCCAGCAGCCAAAGCGATTTGGCTAACACCGGGGAGCTGTTTTTT. Protein sequence: CASSQSDLANTGELFF.

The chain joins TRBV6-5 to TRBJ2-1; 9 nucleotides line up with TRBD1. The CDR3 totals 15 residues. V lost 6 bases to trimming and J lost 5 bases; unmatched junction nucleotides: 8. Germline CDR1 is MNHEY and CDR2 is SVGAGI. DNA for the CDR3: TGTGCCAGCAGGCAGGACAGGGGAGTGGACAATGAGCAGTTCTTC. This gives the protein CASRQDRGVDNEQFF.

The chain joins TRBV30 to TRBJ1-6; D unresolved. Per the germline V gene, CDR1 is GTSNPN and CDR2 is SVGIG (reference sequence). With 0 bases removed from V and 8 bases from J, the gap between germline ends came to 8 bases. This CDR3 spans 13 amino acids. CDR3 amino acids: CAWSVLSDSPLHF. The CDR3 DNA sequence: TGTGCCTGGAGTGTACTGTCTGATTCACCCCTCCACTTT.

The chain uses TRBV27 and TRBJ1-6; tentative D call: TRBD1 (5 bases). Trimming took off 2 bases at V and 0 bases at J, with 8 bases between the two ends. The CDR3 sequence is 16 residues long. Germline CDR1 reads MNHEY; CDR2 reads SMNVEV (reference sequence). CDR3 in amino acids: CASSLKGLSYNSPLHF. In DNA, the CDR3 is TGTGCCAGCAGTTTAAAGGGGCTCTCCTATAATTCACCCCTCCACTTT.

J is TRBJ1-2 and V is TRBV7-3; a possible D gene is TRBD1 (6 bases). Trimming left V 0 bases short and J 8 bases short, with 10 bases between. CDR1 and CDR2 (germline): SGHTA, FQGTGA. This CDR3 region has 13 residues. CDR3 amino acids: CASSLTGAGGYTF. CDR3 nucleotide sequence: TGTGCCAGCAGCTTAACGGGGGCTGGAGGCTACACCTTC.

This sequence joins TRBV6-5 and TRBJ2-7, with D uncertain. Germline loops: CDR1 MNHEY, CDR2 SVGAGI. V was pared by 0 bases and J by 0 bases, with 6 bases between. The CDR3 consists of 14 residues. The CDR3 region is CASSYSRSSYEQYF. In DNA, the CDR3 is TGTGCCAGCAGTTACTCGAGAAGCTCCTACGAGCAGTACTTC.

This chain connects TRBV25-1 to TRBJ2-6; D remains unclear. CDR3 length: 15 amino acids. Germline V CDR1 and CDR2: MGHDK, SYGVNS. Between the trimmed V and J ends, which lost 4 bases and 0 bases, there was a span of 7 bases. CDR3 in DNA: TGTGCCAGCAGTGGTGACAACTCTGGGGCCAACGTCCTGACTTTC. As protein: CASSGDNSGANVLTF.

J is TRBJ2-3 and V is TRBV6-1; unclear D gene. Per germline, CDR1 MNHNS and CDR2 SASEGT. This CDR3 is 12 amino acids long. With 8 bases removed from V and 1 base from J, the gap between germline ends came to 7 bases. The CDR3 protein is CASDRGTDTQYF. The CDR3 nucleotides read TGTGCCAGCGACCGGGGCACAGATACGCAGTATTTT.

As concerns this clone: A read error may account for a junction end that differs from germline. This sequence joins TRBV7-7 and TRBJ2-2, with TRBD1 matching 7 bases. The CDR3 is 16 amino acids. CDR1 is SSHAT, CDR2 FNYEAQ, per germline (reference sequence). The CDR3 spells CASSQTGQLDTGELFF. The CDR3, as DNA: TGTGCTAGCAGCCAAACGGGACAGTTGGACACCGGGGAGCTGTTTTTT.

Regarding this clone: A read error may produce the germline difference seen at one junction end. This chain uses TRBV7-7 with TRBJ1-6, with TRBD1 matching 7 bases. Germline values: CDR1 SSHAT, CDR2 FNYEAQ (reference sequence). The CDR3 length is 14 residues. For the CDR3, the DNA is TGTGCTAGCAGCCCCCGGACAGGAGGTTCACCCCTCCACTTT. The encoded protein is CASSPRTGGSPLHF.

This chain links TRBV5-1 with TRBJ2-3; no reliable D call. Germline CDR1 is SGHRS and CDR2 is YFSETQ. V shed 0 bases and J shed 8 bases, with 16 bases lying between them. This CDR3 region has 15 residues. The CDR3 DNA reads TGCGCCAGCAGCTTGGTGTTGAGTCGTCCAGGTACGCAGTATTTT. Its protein is CASSLVLSRPGTQYF.